The T cell receptor beta chain described here comes from a study of T-cell memory formation after mild COVID-19. Study details: For the most part, TCR clusters were specific to one donor.

The CDR3 length is 16 residues. Trimming removed 4 bases at V and 0 bases at J, with 17 bases between. Germline loops: CDR1 SGHRS, CDR2 YFSETQ. TCRdb fed the 5' RACE reads into MiXCR, producing one record per CDR3 protein. The table lists fewer than 700,000 distinct CDR3 sequences, about 20% of them singletons. The chain has TRBV5-1 and TRBJ2-7, with a possible D match to TRBD1 (6 bases). The sample taken for sequencing was PBMCs or a T cell subset sorted from them (not recorded which). This sequence was found in an adult woman who had mild COVID-19 (a few samples of this study predate the infection). Cell type and time point are not known. CDR3 nucleotide sequence: TGCGCCAGCAGCGGGGTAGTGGGGGCGAGCTCCTACGAGCAGTACTTC. Its translation is CASSGVVGASSYEQYF.